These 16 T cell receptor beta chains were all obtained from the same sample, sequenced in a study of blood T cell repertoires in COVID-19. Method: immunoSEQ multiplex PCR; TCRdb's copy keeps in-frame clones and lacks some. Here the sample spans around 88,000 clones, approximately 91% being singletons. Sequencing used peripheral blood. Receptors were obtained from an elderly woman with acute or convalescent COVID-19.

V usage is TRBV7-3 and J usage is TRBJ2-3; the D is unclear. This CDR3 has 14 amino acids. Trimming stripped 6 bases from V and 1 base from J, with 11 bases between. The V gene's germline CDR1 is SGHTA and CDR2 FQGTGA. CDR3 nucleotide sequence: TGTGCCAGCAGTCCTATCGCTGGCACAGATACGCAGTATTTT. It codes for CASSPIAGTDTQYF.

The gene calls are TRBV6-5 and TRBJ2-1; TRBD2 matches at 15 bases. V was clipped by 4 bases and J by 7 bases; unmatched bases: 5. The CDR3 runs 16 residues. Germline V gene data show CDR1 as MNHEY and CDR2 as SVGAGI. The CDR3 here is CASSWTGLAGGNEQFF. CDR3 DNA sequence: TGTGCCAGCAGTTGGACGGGACTAGCGGGGGGAAATGAGCAGTTCTTC.

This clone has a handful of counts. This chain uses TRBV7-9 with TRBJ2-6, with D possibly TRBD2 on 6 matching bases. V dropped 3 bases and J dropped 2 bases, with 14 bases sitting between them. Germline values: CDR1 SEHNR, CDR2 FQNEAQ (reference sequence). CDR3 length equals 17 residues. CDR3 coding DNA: TGTGCCAGCAGCTTTTACGGGCGGGGAGCTGGGGCCAACGTCCTGACTTTC. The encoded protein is CASSFYGRGAGANVLTF.

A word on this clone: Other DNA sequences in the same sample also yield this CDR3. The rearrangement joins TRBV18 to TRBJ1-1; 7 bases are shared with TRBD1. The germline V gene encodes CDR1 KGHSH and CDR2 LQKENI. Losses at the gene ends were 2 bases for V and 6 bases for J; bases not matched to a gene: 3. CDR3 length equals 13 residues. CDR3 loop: CASSPGGGSEAFF. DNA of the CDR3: TGTGCCAGCTCACCAGGAGGGGGCTCTGAAGCTTTCTTT.

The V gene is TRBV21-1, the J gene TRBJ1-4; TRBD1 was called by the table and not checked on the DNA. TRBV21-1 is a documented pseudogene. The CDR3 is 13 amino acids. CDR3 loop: CASSRSQCEKLFF. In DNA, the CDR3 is TGTGCCAGCAGCAGGTCCCAGTGCGAAAAACTGTTTTTT.

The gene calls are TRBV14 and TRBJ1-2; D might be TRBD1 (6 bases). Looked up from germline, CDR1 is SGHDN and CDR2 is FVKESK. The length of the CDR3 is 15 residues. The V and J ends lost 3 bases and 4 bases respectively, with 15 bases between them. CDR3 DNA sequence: TGTGCCAGCAGCCAGGCCACGACAGGTCCCTATGGCTACACCTTC. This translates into CASSQATTGPYGYTF.

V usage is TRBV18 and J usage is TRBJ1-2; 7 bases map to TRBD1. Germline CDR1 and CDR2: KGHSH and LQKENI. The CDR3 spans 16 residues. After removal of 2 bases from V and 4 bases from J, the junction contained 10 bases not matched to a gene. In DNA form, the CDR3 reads TGTGCCAGCTCACCAGGGACGGCAGGGGGGTCCTATGGCTACACCTTC. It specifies CASSPGTAGGSYGYTF.

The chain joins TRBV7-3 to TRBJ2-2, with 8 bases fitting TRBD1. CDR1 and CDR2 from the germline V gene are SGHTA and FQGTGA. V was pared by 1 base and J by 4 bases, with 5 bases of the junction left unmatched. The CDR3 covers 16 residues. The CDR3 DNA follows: TGTGCCAGCAGCTTAAACCCAGGGGGCCTCACCGGGGAGCTGTTTTTT. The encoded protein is CASSLNPGGLTGELFF.

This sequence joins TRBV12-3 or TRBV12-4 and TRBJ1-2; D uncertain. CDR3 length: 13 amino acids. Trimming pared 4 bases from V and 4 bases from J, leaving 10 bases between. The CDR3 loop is CASSWTAGYGYTF. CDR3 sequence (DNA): TGTGCCAGCAGTTGGACTGCCGGCTATGGCTACACCTTC.

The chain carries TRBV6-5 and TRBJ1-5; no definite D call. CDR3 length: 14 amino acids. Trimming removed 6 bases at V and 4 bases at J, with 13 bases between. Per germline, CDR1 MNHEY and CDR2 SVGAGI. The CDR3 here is CASRPVGGNQPQHF. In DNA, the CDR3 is TGTGCCAGCAGGCCGGTTGGCGGGAATCAGCCCCAGCATTTT.

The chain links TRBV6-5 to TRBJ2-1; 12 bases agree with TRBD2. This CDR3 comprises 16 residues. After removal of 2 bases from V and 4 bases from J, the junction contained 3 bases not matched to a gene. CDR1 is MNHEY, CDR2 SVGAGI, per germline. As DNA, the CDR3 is TGTGCCAGCAGTTACACCGGGACTAGCGGGTACAATGAGCAGTTCTTC. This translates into CASSYTGTSGYNEQFF.

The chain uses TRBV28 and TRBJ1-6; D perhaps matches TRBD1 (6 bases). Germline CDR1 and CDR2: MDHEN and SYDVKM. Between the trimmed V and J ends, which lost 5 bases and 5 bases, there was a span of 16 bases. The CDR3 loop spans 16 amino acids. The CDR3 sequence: CASSPPTGGNNSPLHF. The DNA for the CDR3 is TGTGCCAGCAGTCCCCCTACGGGGGGCAATAATTCACCCCTCCACTTT. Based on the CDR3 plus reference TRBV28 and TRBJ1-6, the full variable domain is DVKVTQSSRYLVKRTGEKVFLECVQDMDHENMFWYRQDPGLGLRLIYFSYDVKMKEKGDIPEGYSVSREKKERFSLILESASTNQTSMYLCASSPPTGGNNSPLHFGNGTRLTVT.

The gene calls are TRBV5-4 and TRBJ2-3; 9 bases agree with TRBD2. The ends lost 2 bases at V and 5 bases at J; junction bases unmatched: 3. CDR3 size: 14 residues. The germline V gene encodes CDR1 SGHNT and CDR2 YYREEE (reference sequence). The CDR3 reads CASSFGLALDTQYF. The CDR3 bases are TGTGCCAGCAGCTTTGGACTAGCGTTAGATACGCAGTATTTT.

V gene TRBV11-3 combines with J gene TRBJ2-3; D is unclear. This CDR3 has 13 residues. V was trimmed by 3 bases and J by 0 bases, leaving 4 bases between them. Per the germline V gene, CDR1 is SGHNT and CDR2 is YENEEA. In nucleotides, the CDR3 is TGTGCCAGCAGCTTCTCTAGCACAGATACGCAGTATTTT. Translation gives CASSFSSTDTQYF.

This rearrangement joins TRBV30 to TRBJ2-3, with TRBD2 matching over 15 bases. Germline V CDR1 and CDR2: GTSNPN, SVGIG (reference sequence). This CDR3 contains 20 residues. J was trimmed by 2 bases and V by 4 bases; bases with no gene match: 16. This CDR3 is CAWKEQAGLAGGSFTDTQYF. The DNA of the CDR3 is TGTGCCTGGAAAGAACAGGCGGGACTAGCGGGAGGTTCTTTCACAGATACGCAGTATTTT.

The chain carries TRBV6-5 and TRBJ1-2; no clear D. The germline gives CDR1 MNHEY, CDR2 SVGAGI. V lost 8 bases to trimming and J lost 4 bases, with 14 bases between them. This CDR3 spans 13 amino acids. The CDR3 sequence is CASRALGSYGYTF. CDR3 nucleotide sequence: TGTGCCAGCCGGGCCCTCGGGAGCTATGGCTACACCTTC.